What follows are 32 T cell receptor beta chains derived from one specimen sequenced in a study of blood T cell repertoires in COVID-19. Assay used: immunoSEQ multiplex PCR; TCRdb lists only in-frame clones, some missing. Of 35,000 to 45,000 clones in the sample, over 65% were seen once. The specimen was peripheral blood. These receptor sequences come from a man between 60 and 75 years old with active COVID-19.

This rearrangement joins TRBV18 to TRBJ1-1, with D maybe TRBD1 (6 bases). CDR1 and CDR2 (germline): KGHSH, LQKENI. The length of the CDR3 is 21 residues. Trimming stripped 4 bases from V and 0 bases from J, with 30 bases between. CDR3 amino acids: CASSLDTLTGPLIPMNTEAFF. CDR3 nucleotides: TGTGCCAGCTCACTGGATACCCTGACAGGTCCCTTAATACCGATGAACACTGAAGCTTTCTTT.

In this sample, this clone is medium-sized (0.01 to 0.1%). The genes are TRBV28 and TRBJ2-7; D is uncertain. Germline CDR1 and CDR2: MDHEN and SYDVKM. The germline V and J ends were trimmed by 4 bases and 2 bases, with 9 bases remaining between them. The CDR3 runs to 13 residues. CDR3 nucleotide sequence: TGTGCCAGCAGTTCTAGACCCCCCTACGAGCAGTACTTC. Translating gives CASSSRPPYEQYF. Variable domain in full (rest from reference TRBV28 and TRBJ2-7): DVKVTQSSRYLVKRTGEKVFLECVQDMDHENMFWYRQDPGLGLRLIYFSYDVKMKEKGDIPEGYSVSREKKERFSLILESASTNQTSMYLCASSSRPPYEQYFGPGTRLTVT.

This clone occurred once. The rearrangement links TRBV7-9 to TRBJ1-2; D remains ambiguous. Germline CDR1 and CDR2: SEHNR and FQNEAQ (reference sequence). V lost 8 bases and J 0 bases, leaving 10 bases between the germline ends. The CDR3 covers 13 residues. The DNA for the CDR3 is TGTGCCAGCTTAGGTACAGCTAACTATGGCTACACCTTC. Encoded protein: CASLGTANYGYTF.

V is TRBV4-1 and J is TRBJ1-1; D remains ambiguous. The ends were cut back, 4 bases at V and 5 bases at J, with 11 bases in the middle. The CDR3 sequence is 13 residues long. Per germline, CDR1 MGHRA and CDR2 YSYEKL. The CDR3 bases are TGCGCCAGCAGCCGAACGGGTGGAACTGAAGCTTTCTTT. Translating it yields CASSRTGGTEAFF.

Within the sample, this clone is medium-sized. This chain connects TRBV9 to TRBJ1-6; 8 nucleotides agree with TRBD1. Germline CDR1 is SGDLS and CDR2 is YYNGEE. V was clipped by 4 bases and J by 9 bases; unmatched bases: 6. The CDR3 is made up of 14 amino acids. CDR3 amino acids: CASSPQGAGSPLHF. Written as DNA, the CDR3 is TGTGCCAGCAGCCCCCAGGGGGCTGGTTCACCCCTCCACTTT.

This chain uses TRBV5-6 with TRBJ2-1; 13 bases line up with TRBD2. CDR3 length equals 18 residues. J gave up 10 bases and V 6 bases, and 19 bases lay outside the gene matches. CDR1 is SGHDT, CDR2 YYEEEE, per germline. The CDR3 spells CASKSPWGTSGASGEQFF. The CDR3 DNA reads TGTGCCAGCAAGTCCCCTTGGGGGACTAGCGGGGCCTCAGGGGAGCAGTTCTTC.

The rearrangement links TRBV4-1 to TRBJ1-2; 8 bases are a match to TRBD1. The germline CDR1 and CDR2 sequences are MGHRA and YSYEKL. The CDR3 loop spans 15 amino acids. V gave up 5 bases and J gave up 2 bases; unmatched junction bases: 7. The CDR3 DNA sequence: TGCGCCAGCAGCTCGAACAGGGGGACGAACTATGGCTACACCTTC. This encodes CASSSNRGTNYGYTF.

The chain couples TRBV7-2 to TRBJ2-5; a possible D gene is TRBD2 (7 bases). V lost 5 bases and J 5 bases, leaving 18 bases between the germline ends. The CDR3 is made up of 15 amino acids. The germline V gene encodes CDR1 SGHTA and CDR2 FQGNSA. The CDR3 protein is CASSSGTLYAETQYF. DNA for the CDR3: TGTGCCAGCAGCAGCGGGACACTTTATGCGGAGACCCAGTACTTC.

This clone was counted only a few times. This chain joins TRBV27 and TRBJ2-1, with 10 bases aligning to TRBD2. Trimming took 2 bases from V and 8 from J; bases not matched to a gene: 6. Per germline, CDR1 MNHEY and CDR2 SMNVEV (reference sequence). The CDR3 is made up of 15 amino acids. In DNA, the CDR3 is TGTGCCAGCAGTTTAAAAACTAGCGGGATTGATGAGCAGTTCTTC. Protein: CASSLKTSGIDEQFF.

The chain employs TRBV5-4 and TRBJ2-1; TRBD2 agrees at 12 bases. The ends lost 7 bases at V and 5 bases at J; junction bases unmatched: 1. This CDR3 contains 13 residues. The germline gives CDR1 SGHNT, CDR2 YYREEE (reference sequence). The CDR3 DNA reads TGTGCCAGCGGACTAGCGGGAAACAATGAGCAGTTCTTC. Translating gives CASGLAGNNEQFF.

For the CDR3, the DNA is TGTGCCATCAGTGTTAGCATCAACGAGCAGTACTTC. Translation gives CAISVSINEQYF. This chain connects TRBV10-3 to TRBJ2-7; D unclear. Germline V lookup: CDR1 ENHRY, CDR2 SYGVKD. Trimming stripped 4 bases from V and 5 bases from J, with 9 bases between. The CDR3 covers 12 residues.

The chain employs TRBV7-2 and TRBJ2-1, with 8 bases aligning to TRBD2. Per the germline V gene, CDR1 is SGHTA and CDR2 is FQGNSA. V lost 4 bases and J lost 8; bases outside the gene matches: 10. The CDR3 is 15 residues long. The DNA of the CDR3 is TGTGCCAGCAGCTCCGACAGCGGGAGCGTTTATGAGCAGTTCTTC. Its translation: CASSSDSGSVYEQFF.

This clone came up once. The V gene is TRBV6-2 or TRBV6-3, the J gene TRBJ2-3; 8 bases agree with TRBD1. Trimming took 5 bases from V and 7 from J; bases not matched to a gene: 11. CDR1 and CDR2 (germline): MNHEY, SVGEGT. This CDR3 has 15 residues. Here the CDR3 reads CASSNDRGLSNTQYF. The CDR3 region has the DNA TGTGCCAGCAGTAACGACAGGGGTCTCTCGAATACGCAGTATTTT.

In its sample, this clone was seen once. CDR3 amino acids: CASSFRVADYGYTF. Written as DNA, the CDR3 is TGTGCCAGCAGTTTTCGAGTCGCGGACTATGGCTACACCTTC. The gene calls are TRBV27 and TRBJ1-2, with D uncertain. This CDR3 is 14 amino acids long. The germline V gene has CDR1 MNHEY and CDR2 SMNVEV (reference sequence). Trimming cost V 3 bases and J 3 bases, with 11 bases left between them.

The V call is TRBV9, the J call TRBJ2-2; D may be TRBD1 (6 bases). Germline CDR1 and CDR2: SGDLS and YYNGEE. This CDR3 is 16 amino acids long. With 0 bases removed from V and 1 base from J, the gap between germline ends came to 10 bases. For the CDR3, the DNA is TGTGCCAGCAGCGTAGCCCCGGGACAGAACACCGGGGAGCTGTTTTTT. It specifies CASSVAPGQNTGELFF.

This chain uses TRBV23-1 with TRBJ2-1; 8 bases match TRBD2. TRBV23-1 is noted as an ORF with a role that remains uncertain. CDR3 length equals 16 residues. The V and J ends lost 3 bases and 5 bases, in that order; junction bases with no gene match: 9. The CDR3 region is CASSQNSGSPNNEQFF. Here the CDR3 DNA reads TGCGCCAGCAGTCAGAACAGCGGGAGCCCCAACAATGAGCAGTTCTTC.

This clone has just a few counts. V and J are TRBV30 and TRBJ1-3; D remains unclear. From germline, CDR1 is GTSNPN and CDR2 SVGIG (reference sequence). CDR3 length: 13 residues. V lost 4 bases and J lost 0, with 7 bases in between. CDR3 loop: CAWTRDSGNTIYF. DNA of the CDR3: TGTGCCTGGACGCGAGACTCTGGAAACACCATATATTTT.

This chain uses TRBV10-2 with TRBJ1-1, with D tentatively TRBD1 (6 bases). V was shortened by 10 bases and J by 1 base, with 13 bases between the two germline ends. This CDR3 is built from 13 residues. Germline V gene lookup returns CDR1 WSHSY and CDR2 SAAADI. This chain's CDR3 is CATRMGQNTEAFF. The CDR3 DNA follows: TGCGCCACCAGAATGGGACAGAACACTGAAGCTTTCTTT.

The chain has TRBV6-5 and TRBJ2-1; TRBD2 aligns across 10 bases. The ends lost 6 bases at V and 15 bases at J; junction bases unmatched: 8. The CDR3 totals 12 residues. Germline CDR1 MNHEY, CDR2 SVGAGI. The CDR3 DNA reads TGTGCCAGCAGCTTAGAGCGGGGGGGCCCGTTCTTC. It specifies CASSLERGGPFF.

The chain links TRBV9 to TRBJ2-2; tentatively, D is TRBD2 (6 bases). Trimming cost V 3 bases and J 1 base, with 19 bases left between them. Germline CDR1 and CDR2: SGDLS and YYNGEE. The CDR3 consists of 18 residues. The chain's CDR3 is CASSGWGFGSGNTGELFF. The CDR3 bases are TGTGCCAGCAGCGGATGGGGTTTTGGTAGCGGGAACACCGGGGAGCTGTTTTTT. Together with reference TRBV9 and TRBJ2-2, the CDR3 gives the full variable domain: DSGVTQTPKHLITATGQRVTLRCSPRSGDLSVYWYQQSLDQGLQFLIQYYNGEERAKGNILERFSAQQFPDLHSELNLSSLELGDSALYFCASSGWGFGSGNTGELFFGEGSRLTVL.

The J gene is TRBJ1-4, the V gene TRBV5-1; TRBD1 agrees at 7 bases. This CDR3 has 17 residues. Trimming cost V 0 bases and J 0 bases; bases outside gene matches: 5. CDR1 SGHRS and CDR2 YFSETQ come from the germline V gene. CDR3 in amino acids: CASSLAGTVTTNEKLFF. CDR3 DNA: TGCGCCAGCAGCTTGGCGGGGACAGTCACAACTAATGAAAAACTGTTTTTT.

This rearrangement joins TRBV7-8 to TRBJ2-7, with 9 bases matching TRBD1. V was clipped by 4 bases and J by 2 bases; unmatched bases: 6. The CDR3 spans 15 residues. Germline CDR1 reads SGHVS; CDR2 reads FQNEAQ. Written as DNA, the CDR3 is TGTGCCAGCAGCTCATCGACAGGGGGGGCCTACGAGCAGTACTTC. Encoded protein: CASSSSTGGAYEQYF.

The chain is built from TRBV6-4 and TRBJ2-2; no reliable D call. Germline CDR1 is MRHNA and CDR2 is SNTAGT. The CDR3 is 12 amino acids. V shed 5 bases and J shed 6 bases, with 7 bases lying between them. The CDR3 protein is CASSTLAGELFF. The CDR3, as DNA: TGTGCCAGCAGTACTTTGGCCGGGGAGCTGTTTTTT.

The chain recombines TRBV6-6 with TRBJ2-2; TRBD1 might be the D (5 bases). The V gene lost 5 bases and the J gene lost 1 base, with 8 bases spanning the gap. CDR1 and CDR2 (germline): MNHNY, SVGAGI (reference sequence). This CDR3 is built from 14 residues. In nucleotides, the CDR3 is TGTGCCAGCAGTACTACAGGGAACACCGGGGAGCTGTTTTTT. This encodes CASSTTGNTGELFF.

The chain links TRBV7-8 to TRBJ2-7; 7 bases agree with TRBD2. J lost 7 bases, V lost 4 bases, and 13 bases had no gene match. The CDR3 is 15 amino acids. Looked up from germline, CDR1 is SGHVS and CDR2 is FQNEAQ. CDR3 amino acids: CASSSRRLAAEEQYF. For the CDR3, the DNA is TGTGCCAGCAGCTCCAGGCGACTAGCTGCGGAAGAGCAGTACTTC.

This rearrangement joins TRBV14 to TRBJ2-7; the match to TRBD2 covers 7 bases. CDR1 SGHDN and CDR2 FVKESK come from the germline V gene. CDR3 length: 15 residues. With V trimmed by 0 bases and J by 3 bases, 5 bases remained unmatched. In DNA form, the CDR3 reads TGTGCCAGCAGCCAAGATAACGGGGGGTACTACGAGCAGTACTTC. The encoded protein is CASSQDNGGYYEQYF.

The chain couples TRBV7-3 to TRBJ1-2, with no clear D. From germline, CDR1 is SGHTA and CDR2 FQGTGA. V lost 3 bases, J lost 7 bases, and 12 bases lay in between. This CDR3 has 13 residues. The CDR3 DNA reads as TGTGCCAGCAGCTTTTCGGGTGTCGGTGGCTACACCTTC. Protein product: CASSFSGVGGYTF.

J is TRBJ1-3 and V is TRBV5-1, with TRBD1 matching 7 bases. Trimming at V came to 3 bases and at J to 0 bases, leaving 3 bases not matched to a gene. Germline CDR1 is SGHRS and CDR2 is YFSETQ. The CDR3 length is 15 residues. The CDR3 DNA is TGCGCCAGCAGCTCTGACAGGGCCTCTGGAAACACCATATATTTT. Protein: CASSSDRASGNTIYF.

J is TRBJ1-1 and V is TRBV4-1; D gene uncertain. Trimming removed 3 bases at V and 0 bases at J, with 11 bases between. CDR1 and CDR2 from the germline V gene are MGHRA and YSYEKL. The CDR3 length is 15 residues. Here the CDR3 reads CASSHPRGLNTEAFF. The CDR3 nucleotides are TGCGCCAGCAGCCATCCCCGGGGTTTGAACACTGAAGCTTTCTTT.

This clone was counted a few times. In nucleotides, the CDR3 is TGTGCCAGCTCACCCCGACCGGAGGAAAAACTGTTTTTT. Translation gives CASSPRPEEKLFF. This chain links TRBV18 with TRBJ1-4, with D uncertain. The CDR3 spans 13 residues. Germline V lookup: CDR1 KGHSH, CDR2 LQKENI. Trimming cost V 3 bases and J 8 bases, with 10 bases left between them.

In its sample, this clone was seen a few times. The J gene is TRBJ1-2, the V gene TRBV5-8; D gene unclear. The length of the CDR3 is 16 residues. Germline V lookup: CDR1 SGHTS, CDR2 YDEGEE. V was cut by 3 bases and J by 8 bases, with 23 bases left in between. The CDR3 is CASSSRSGSRGIGYTF. DNA for the CDR3: TGTGCCAGCAGCTCACGGAGTGGCAGCCGCGGAATAGGCTACACCTTC.

The chain uses TRBV19 and TRBJ2-6; TRBD1 is a possible D gene (5 bases). Trimming cost V 5 bases and J 2 bases, with 10 bases left between them. The CDR3 is 15 residues long. From germline, CDR1 is LNHDA and CDR2 SQIVND (reference sequence). In nucleotides, the CDR3 is TGTGCCAGTAGTGGTGGACAAGCTGGGGCCAACGTCCTGACTTTC. Translating it yields CASSGGQAGANVLTF.